This is a list of T cell receptor beta chains from one sample in a study of blood T cells in healthy people across ages. TCRdb fed the 5' RACE reads into MiXCR, producing one record per CDR3 protein. The repertoire consists of about 580,000 distinct CDR3 sequences, with roughly 43% occurring once and the leading ten covering 20% to 25%. The sequenced material came from blood. These receptors all come from a man aged 80 or over in good health. CDR3s include the opening cysteine and the closing phenylalanine or tryptophan. A D gene is named only where the DNA matches it firmly. Some rows have no size entry. The others give once, few or many, or a class for an expanded clone.

D,V,J,size,CDR3,DNA
NA,TRBV5-1,TRBJ2-7,few,CASSPLTEPGAYEQYF,TGCGCCAGCAGCCCCCTCACTGAACCTGGGGCCTACGAGCAGTACTTC
TRBD1,TRBV6-5,TRBJ2-5,NA,CASSFDRDKYNEQYF,TGCGCCAGCAGTTTTGACAGGGACAAGTACAATGAGCAGTACTTC
NA,TRBV7-2,TRBJ2-7,once,CASSLIVSSSSYEQYF,TGTGCCAGCAGCTTAATCGTCAGCTCGAGCTCCTACGAGCAGTACTTC
NA,TRBV24-1,TRBJ2-1,few,CATSDSKGQSSYNEQFF,TGTGCCACCAGTGATTCGAAAGGACAGAGCTCCTACAATGAGCAGTTCTTC
TRBD1,TRBV29-1,TRBJ1-5,few,CSVATGTGGLQPQHF,TGCAGCGTCGCGACCGGGACAGGGGGGCTTCAGCCCCAGCATTTT
NA,TRBV20-1,TRBJ1-5,NA,CSAVSTVNQPQHF,TGCAGTGCTGTCAGCACGGTCAATCAGCCCCAGCATTTT
TRBD1,TRBV2,TRBJ1-6,few,CASRPDRGEYNSPLHF,TGTGCCAGCAGGCCCGACAGGGGGGAGTATAATTCACCCCTCCACTTT
NA,TRBV28,TRBJ2-1,NA,CATQRSHNEQFF,TGTGCCACACAACGGAGCCACAATGAGCAGTTCTTC
NA,TRBV20-1,TRBJ1-5,few,CSAIFWANQPQHF,TGCAGTGCTATCTTTTGGGCGAATCAGCCCCAGCATTTT
NA,TRBV7-9,TRBJ1-2,many,CASSWGGSANYGYTF,TGTGCCAGCAGCTGGGGGGGATCAGCTAACTATGGCTACACCTTC
TRBD1,TRBV10-3,TRBJ2-1,once,CAITATGDEQFF,TGTGCCATCACCGCTACAGGGGATGAGCAGTTCTTC
TRBD2,TRBV3-1,TRBJ2-3,NA,CASSQDGSPAGGADTQYF,TGTGCCAGCAGCCAAGATGGATCTCCGGCGGGAGGTGCAGATACGCAGTATTTT
NA,TRBV12-3/TRBV12-4,TRBJ2-1,few,CASSFRQGAGNEQFF,TGTGCCAGCAGTTTCCGTCAGGGCGCTGGAAATGAGCAGTTCTTC
NA,TRBV5-1,TRBJ1-1,few,CASKLGESMNTEAFF,TGCGCCAGCAAGCTTGGTGAGAGCATGAACACTGAAGCTTTCTTT
NA,TRBV14,TRBJ2-1,NA,CASSQGGTHSYNEQFF,TGTGCCAGCAGCCAAGGGGGGACACACTCCTACAATGAGCAGTTCTTC
TRBD2,TRBV20-1,TRBJ2-7,NA,CSARVERGGIAEQYF,TGCAGTGCTAGAGTTGAGCGGGGCGGAATTGCCGAGCAGTACTTC
NA,TRBV4-1,TRBJ2-5,NA,CASSDIGTLQETQYF,TGCGCCAGCAGCGACATCGGGACACTCCAAGAGACCCAGTACTTC
TRBD2,TRBV10-3,TRBJ2-1,many,CAMSSGSSYNEQFF,TGTGCCATGTCTAGCGGTAGCTCCTACAATGAGCAGTTCTTC
NA,TRBV30,TRBJ1-1,NA,CAWRGGRGTEAFF,TGTGCCTGGAGAGGGGGGCGGGGCACTGAAGCTTTCTTT
NA,TRBV20-1,TRBJ2-7,NA,CSAEKSLTGASYEQYF,TGCAGTGCTGAGAAAAGTCTGACAGGCGCGTCCTACGAGCAGTACTTC
NA,TRBV20-1,TRBJ2-5,NA,CSASGLKDSLRETQYF,TGCAGTGCTAGCGGTTTGAAGGACAGCTTGCGAGAGACCCAGTACTTC
NA,TRBV28,TRBJ2-1,NA,CASRSLTEAGSYNEQFF,TGTGCCAGCAGATCTTTGACAGAGGCAGGCTCTTACAATGAGCAGTTCTTC
NA,TRBV20-1,TRBJ2-7,NA,CSARTGTQSSYKQYF,TGCAGTGCTAGAACCGGGACACAAAGCTCCTACAAGCAGTACTTC
TRBD1,TRBV20-1,TRBJ2-7,few,CSAELRTGGYEQYF,TGCAGTGCTGAATTACGGACAGGGGGGTACGAGCAGTACTTC
NA,TRBV6-2/TRBV6-3,TRBJ2-5,few,CASSNPYGQETQYF,TGTGCCAGCAGTAACCCCTACGGACAAGAGACCCAGTACTTC
TRBD1,TRBV20-1,TRBJ2-4,NA,CSAPDRGARLAKNIQYF,TGCAGTGCCCCGGACAGGGGGGCCCGGCTAGCCAAAAACATTCAGTACTTC
TRBD2,TRBV7-9,TRBJ2-1,few,CASSLWASGKENEQFF,TGTGCCAGCAGCTTGTGGGCTAGCGGGAAGGAAAATGAGCAGTTCTTC
NA,TRBV20-1,TRBJ2-1,NA,CSARKRGRVTYNEQFF,TGCAGTGCTAGAAAAAGGGGCAGGGTCACCTACAATGAGCAGTTCTTC
NA,TRBV20-1,TRBJ1-2,few,CSASHHNYGYTF,TGCAGTGCCAGCCATCATAACTATGGCTACACCTTC
NA,TRBV2,TRBJ1-4,NA,CAGGAAYNEKLFF,TGTGCCGGGGGGGCAGCCTATAATGAAAAACTGTTTTTT
NA,TRBV28,TRBJ1-1,NA,CASSLLDGYTEAFF,TGTGCCAGCAGTTTACTTGACGGTTACACTGAAGCTTTCTTT
TRBD1,TRBV4-1,TRBJ1-4,NA,CASSQRGQGAGTNEKLFF,TGCGCCAGCAGCCAGCGGGGACAGGGGGCCGGAACTAATGAAAAACTGTTTTTT
TRBD1,TRBV10-3,TRBJ1-5,few,CAISGTGDNQPQHF,TGTGCCATCAGTGGGACAGGGGACAATCAGCCCCAGCATTTT
NA,TRBV29-1,TRBJ1-4,few,CSAEADEKLFF,TGCAGCGCGGAAGCGGATGAAAAGCTGTTTTTT